The rows below give T cell receptor beta chains drawn from one sample of a study of cytomegalovirus exposure and HLA in healthy donors. Repertoires were generated with immunoSEQ multiplex PCR, while TCRdb's copy carries only in-frame clones and drops some. The repertoire includes around 68,000 clones, roughly four fifths of them detected once, and about 7.4% sits in the top ten. The source material was PBMCs. The receptors stem from a woman aged 25 to 39 in good health and CMV-seropositive. Each CDR3 is given with its conserved first and last residue. The order of the fields is J gene, V gene, D gene, clone size, CDR3 DNA, CDR3 protein. A D gene is named only where the DNA matches it firmly. A row's size may be missing; if present it is once, few, many or a size class.

j_call: TRBJ2-3; v_call: TRBV11-2; d_call: -; clone_size: -; cdr3_nt: TGTGCCAGCAGCTTACGGGGTAGCCCCACAGATACGCAGTATTTT; cdr3_aa: CASSLRGSPTDTQYF
j_call: TRBJ1-6; v_call: TRBV11-2; d_call: -; clone_size: -; cdr3_nt: TGTGCCAGCAGCTTAGGAACAGCAAGTTATTCACCCCTCCACTTT; cdr3_aa: CASSLGTASYSPLHF
j_call: TRBJ2-3; v_call: TRBV27; d_call: TRBD1; clone_size: once; cdr3_nt: TGTGCCAGCACGCCCTACGGGACAGGGCTCTATATGGATACGCAGTATTTT; cdr3_aa: CASTPYGTGLYMDTQYF
j_call: TRBJ2-1; v_call: TRBV7-2; d_call: TRBD2; clone_size: -; cdr3_nt: TGTGCCAGCAGCCCCGGAATAGCGGGAGCCGGAGAGCAGTTCTTC; cdr3_aa: CASSPGIAGAGEQFF
j_call: TRBJ2-7; v_call: TRBV2; d_call: -; clone_size: -; cdr3_nt: TGTGCCAGCAGTGCCACATCCCACGAGCAGTACTTC; cdr3_aa: CASSATSHEQYF
j_call: TRBJ1-1; v_call: TRBV19; d_call: TRBD1; clone_size: -; cdr3_nt: TGTGCCAGTAATTTTAGGGGGCGGAACACTGAAGCTTTCTTT; cdr3_aa: CASNFRGRNTEAFF
j_call: TRBJ1-4; v_call: TRBV6-5; d_call: -; clone_size: few; cdr3_nt: TGTGCCAGCAGTCGCGACACCTATGAAAAACTGTTTTTT; cdr3_aa: CASSRDTYEKLFF
j_call: TRBJ2-5; v_call: TRBV5-1; d_call: TRBD2; clone_size: -; cdr3_nt: TGCGCCAGCAGCTTGTCGGGGGGTCAAGAGACCCAGTACTTC; cdr3_aa: CASSLSGGQETQYF
j_call: TRBJ1-2; v_call: TRBV7-8; d_call: -; clone_size: -; cdr3_nt: TGTGCCAGCAGCCCTAGACAGGCCCGCTATGGCTACACCTTC; cdr3_aa: CASSPRQARYGYTF
j_call: TRBJ2-3; v_call: TRBV28; d_call: TRBD2; clone_size: -; cdr3_nt: TGTGCCGTGGCGCGGGAGATGAGTGCAGATACGCAGTATTTT; cdr3_aa: CAVAREMSADTQYF
j_call: TRBJ1-1; v_call: TRBV29-1; d_call: -; clone_size: few; cdr3_nt: TGCAGCGTTTTTCAGGGTCCGATGAACACTGAAGCTTTCTTT; cdr3_aa: CSVFQGPMNTEAFF
j_call: TRBJ2-7; v_call: TRBV5-1; d_call: TRBD1; clone_size: -; cdr3_nt: TGCGCCAGCAGCTTGGGAGGGGGCAACGACGAGCAGTACTTC; cdr3_aa: CASSLGGGNDEQYF
j_call: TRBJ2-7; v_call: TRBV7-8; d_call: -; clone_size: few; cdr3_nt: TGTGCCAGCAGCTTACCAGGCGAGCAGTACTTC; cdr3_aa: CASSLPGEQYF
j_call: TRBJ1-4; v_call: TRBV5-6; d_call: TRBD1; clone_size: few; cdr3_nt: TGTGCCAGCAGCTTGCAGGGGGCGCAGGGTAATGAAAAACTGTTTTTT; cdr3_aa: CASSLQGAQGNEKLFF
j_call: TRBJ2-7; v_call: TRBV4-1; d_call: TRBD2; clone_size: -; cdr3_nt: TGCGCCAGCAGCCAAGACGGACTAGCGATCTACGAGCAGTACTTC; cdr3_aa: CASSQDGLAIYEQYF